This record covers a single TCR beta chain. What it binds is not known. What was sequenced were expressed TCRB transcripts, since all of the isolated RNA had been reverse transcribed. Here immunoSEQ multiplex PCR was the method, and the copy in TCRdb shows in-frame clones only, minus some. The sample contains some 500,000 clones, 9.5% to 12% of which appear only once. The record originates from a study of beta chain features in type 1 diabetes. Study results and limitations: Patients with type 1 diabetes showed fewer VDJ junction insertions and more deletions.

The clonotype comes from a woman aged 18-30 years in good health. The sequenced material came from naive CD4+ T cells from blood.

Here the CDR3 reads CASSEVRGEQFF. As DNA, the CDR3 is TGTGCCAGCAGTGAAGTGAGGGGTGAGCAGTTCTTC. The rearrangement joins TRBV2 to TRBJ2-1, with D tentatively TRBD1 or TRBD2 (5 bases each). V gave up 1 base and J gave up 9 bases, with 7 bases separating them. This CDR3 region has 12 residues. Germline CDR1 is SNHLY and CDR2 is FYNNEI.